This T cell receptor beta chain is drawn from a study of shared clonotypes between healthy human individuals. All the donors were Caucasian adults who lived in Nashville, Tennessee. The V end was cut by 3 bases, the J end by 4 bases, with 9 bases between. The germline V gene has CDR1 SNHLY and CDR2 FYNNEI. CDR3 length: 13 amino acids. At a deep level, the assay was run. TCRdb's copy holds only in-frame clones and misses some; the assay was immunoSEQ multiplex PCR. The sample lists 2 million to 2.5 million clones, 85% to 95% occurring once. V is TRBV2 and J is TRBJ1-2; D is perhaps TRBD1 (5 bases). This receptor was taken from a man between 18 and 35 years old in good health. Some clones in this sample may be carry-over from other donors' samples. The sample comprised naive CD4+ T cells from PBMCs. The subset here: CD45RA+ positively selected. CDR3 loop: CASSDGGSYGYTF. The CDR3, as DNA: TGTGCCAGCAGTGACGGGGGGAGCTATGGCTACACCTTC.